This T cell receptor beta chain was documented in a study of blood T cell repertoires in COVID-19. Whole-study context: Sites across the United States, Italy and Spain contributed samples from acute and convalescent COVID-19. PBMCs, B-cell-depleted T cells, or T cells provided the cDNA or gDNA that made up the material.

Under the authors' procedure: Amplifying reference gene primers gave estimates of nucleated cell counts. Here immunoSEQ multiplex PCR was the method, and the copy in TCRdb shows in-frame clones only, minus some. V, J and clone size were drawn from that table, and D and trimming were deduced from the DNA. The sample has 70,000 or so clones, approximately 90% seen once. This CDR3 is 10 amino acids long. V lost 0 bases and J lost 10, with 6 bases in between. Germline V CDR1 and CDR2: SQVTM, ANQGSEA. The chain is built from TRBV29-1 and TRBJ1-2; D unresolved. Sequencing was performed on peripheral blood. The TCR originated in a man aged 60 to 69 with acute or convalescent COVID-19. Here the CDR3 reads CSVEEGDYTF. In DNA, the CDR3 is TGCAGCGTTGAAGAGGGAGACTACACCTTC.